This TCR beta chain was recovered during a study of cytomegalovirus exposure and HLA in healthy donors (dated by TCRdb to about 2017). Notes on the research overall: According to an earlier analysis of a few hundred of the donors, some 180 million T cells yielded over 100 million unique TCR beta sequences and approximately 280 Gb of sequence data. Rather than drawing on any new phenotypic data, the later analysis identified candidate immune exposures from TCR beta sequences and the way those sequences occurred across donors. Approximately 310 gigabases of sequencing data and around 85 million unique TCR sequences made up an early release that covered 500 to 650 HLA-typed donors. HLA typing included class I and class II loci at four-digit resolution. Every discovery cohort repertoire had been produced on one sequencing platform. Alongside the repertoire data, information on donor age, sex, ethnicity and CMV serostatus was compiled. Among the roughly 400 genotyped donors, around 81% belonged to the genetic ancestry cluster associated with self-reported Caucasian donors. A later analysis re-analyzed previously published TCR beta repertoires from hundreds of donors and added high-resolution HLA genotyping to study TCR occurrence patterns. In addition to the first cohort of 650 to 800 subjects, a separate validation cohort of 100 to 150 different subjects was used. An earlier analysis of around 540 of the donors applied high-throughput TCR beta sequencing to assess whether each TCR beta V gene segment acted as functional or pseudogenic. Roughly five DR-DQ haplotypes were handled as single units for association and clustering because linkage in the cohort was strong. The study profiled the T cell repertoires of hundreds of subjects by immunosequencing and related them to cytomegalovirus serostatus. A later genetic analysis used genome-wide SNP genotypes for about 55% of the 666 donors, treating that subset as a discovery cohort. The study aimed to test whether cataloging public T cell receptors could reveal signatures of past pathogen exposure. The study combined high-throughput TCR immunosequencing, statistical association of individual TCRs with disease status, and machine learning to predict cytomegalovirus infection status. The number of typed donors differed by locus: roughly 620-630 for A, B, C, DRB1 and DQB1; approximately 540 for DQA1; 606 for DPA1; and around 470 for DPB1. Among roughly 400 genotyped donors of the cohort, an average of approximately 220,000 unique TCR beta nucleotide sequences was sequenced per donor, of which 15% to 20% were non-productive.

The cohort comprised approximately 700 healthy bone marrow donors. At the time of sampling, every cohort member was nominally healthy, though immune exposures that went unrecorded were likely present. The donor tested CMV seronegative, placing the donor among the 350 to 400 seronegative members of the cohort. Each donor provided a peripheral blood sample, and peripheral blood mononuclear cells were used for TCR beta sequencing. Genomic DNA was extracted from the blood cell samples with the Qiagen DNeasy Blood Extraction Kit. Library preparation employed the immunoSEQ multiplex PCR assay. The multiplex PCR relied on a mix of 60 forward primers for TCR Vbeta segments and 13 reverse primers for TCR Jbeta segments. Amplification of the CDR3 region of rearranged TCR beta genes was performed with a multiplex PCR assay on genomic DNA. The Illumina HiSeq System was used to sequence the amplified TCR beta libraries as 87-base-pair reads. The study's processing was this. Across the 600 to 700 repertoires, a later analysis counted 75 million to 90 million unique TCR beta chains, approximately 10 million of which were shared by at least two donors. Raw reads were error-corrected and collapsed into unique sequences by a nearest-neighbor algorithm in which closely related sequences were merged to remove PCR and sequencing errors. Alignment of CDR3 sequences to IMGT reference sequences was used to assign V, D and J gene segments. Each retained sequence needed at least a six-nucleotide match to both a V gene segment and a J gene segment. A rearrangement counted as productive if the CDR3 had no stop codons and remained in frame with V and J, and every other rearrangement counted as non-productive. Following IMGT convention, CDR3 was defined as the stretch from the second conserved V-encoded cysteine up to the conserved J-encoded phenylalanine. Sequences without an unambiguous match to a single V gene segment were excluded from the earlier analysis of about 630 of the donors. In an earlier analysis of approximately 610 of the donors, V segments were called functional above 56.7% productive rearrangements and were called segregating when the between-donor standard deviation exceeded 5%. To diagnose cytomegalovirus status from the catalog of TCR beta chain sequences, a statistical classification framework was built. V and J gene assignment, in a later analysis, came from comparing TCR nucleotide sequences with IMGT/GENE-DB human TR gene sequences. In a later analysis, CDR3 sequences and most-parsimonious VDJ recombination scenarios were assigned using the TCRdist pipeline. A later analysis defined each TCR beta chain by its CDR3 amino acid sequence plus V-gene family, and excluded reads lacking a unique V-gene family. A later analysis removed several hundred highly shared, low-generation-probability nucleotide sequences to deal with suspected cross-contamination and a sequencing artifact. In a later analysis, a clonal expansion index was calculated for each public chain from normalized within-repertoire ranks of inferred template counts. A later analysis computed generation probabilities with a VDJ recombination model fitted to out-of-frame rearrangements, and checked the results against IGoR. In a later analysis, TCR-TCR, TCR-HLA and TCR-CMV co-occurrence was scored with hypergeometric tests, and a repertoire-size bias correction was applied to TCR pairs. A later analysis estimated false discovery rates by permuting HLA or CMV assignments 20 times. A later analysis grouped co-occurring TCRs with DBSCAN, adding TCRdist sequence similarity when clustering within HLA-allele-positive subsets. For co-occurrence clustering, repertoires with fewer than 30,000 or more than 120,000 public chains were excluded, along with about five repertoires with anomalous nucleotide sharing. In TCRdb, the immuneACCESS table is reduced to in-frame sequences with V and J assigned. These tables do not hold every clone; where another copy was compared, an unresolved V gene accounts for under half, and the others remain unexplained. Clone size and V and J calls were adopted from that table, with D and trimming inferred from the DNA. The sample records some 96,000 clones, approximately 64% of which are singletons. The ten largest clonotypes hold roughly 3.2% of the sample.

Results the study describes overall, beyond this receptor: In a later genetic analysis, a missense DCLRE1C variant was associated with V-gene and J-gene trimming of TCR beta chains, and the association was replicated in an independent cohort. Broadly in line with IMGT annotations, most TCR beta V segments showed up in productive rearrangements about 87% or about 30% of the time in an earlier analysis of about 500 of the donors. The cohort was sequenced for TCR beta chains only, and without alpha or paired-chain data the features that could be detected were limited. Because HLA typing was missing for some donors at each locus, association tests included only the typed subset. The classifier was reported to diagnose cytomegalovirus status with high specificity and sensitivity in both the original and validation cohorts. In a later analysis, TCR association rates were found to vary across HLA loci, with the most associated TCRs seen for DRB1 alleles and the fewest for HLA-C alleles. Compared with the roughly 670-donor mean, donors in an Asian-associated ancestry cluster had fewer N-insertions in productive TCRs, according to a later genetic analysis. Because the 87-base-pair reads could not distinguish some IMGT-functional V segments, including TRBV6-2 and TRBV6-3, those segments were excluded. The presence/absence analyses assumed that sequencing depth was roughly uniform across donors, and that assumption may not be true. A further reported finding was that TCR beta sequences accurately predicted the HLA-A and HLA-B alleles for most subjects in the first cohort. A few of the identified cytomegalovirus-associated TCR beta chains were confirmed in vitro to be specific for cytomegalovirus antigens. Immune exposure information for the cohort was limited to CMV serostatus. Correlated functional status among segregating V segments might be attributable to linkage disequilibrium, but an unknown experimental factor could not be ruled out. According to a later analysis, most CMV-associated TCR beta chains appeared to be HLA-restricted, and the HLA associations seemed to be driven largely by CMV exposure. When HLA alleles, especially DR and DQ, strongly co-occurred, TCR associations were difficult to assign to individual alleles. The authors suggested that the approach could potentially be generalized to other disease states and immunological phenotypes. In a later analysis, about 17,000 TCR beta sequences were associated with specific HLA alleles at a false discovery rate of 0.05. Because counts were too low, roughly 16 rarely observed V segments, including chromosome 9 orphons, were excluded from the earlier analysis of 587 of the donors. Most TCR sequences were seen in very few donors, while some public TCRs were found in many individuals. A group of highly shared sequence variants was considered likely to be a technical artifact of the sequencing pipeline. A later analysis found that HLA-associated TCR beta chains were more clonally expanded and had lower generation probabilities than equally common non-associated chains. Several of the top co-occurrence clusters appeared to be linked to parvovirus B19, influenza, CMV and Epstein-Barr virus, according to a later analysis. A total of around 150 TCR beta chains were listed by the study as associated with cytomegalovirus.

A remark on this clone: There is no known antigen for this receptor. Base quality data are lacking; no much larger clone is found one base away.

Ends trimmed: V by 6 bases, J by 5 bases; bases unmatched to a gene: 6. Spanning cysteine to phenylalanine, the CDR3 consists of 13 amino acids. This entry keeps only the CDR3 DNA: 39 bases, framed from base 1. CDR1 is given as SQVTM and CDR2 as ANQGSEA, both from the germline V gene. The chain joins TRBV29-1 to TRBJ2-3; the junction holds 9 bases that match TRBD2. This receptor was taken from a man aged 55 to 70 in good health and CMV-seronegative. The sequenced sample consisted of PBMCs. The bases read TGCAGCGTGCTAGCGGGGACGCTAGATACGCAGTATTTT. The resulting protein is CSVLAGTLDTQYF.